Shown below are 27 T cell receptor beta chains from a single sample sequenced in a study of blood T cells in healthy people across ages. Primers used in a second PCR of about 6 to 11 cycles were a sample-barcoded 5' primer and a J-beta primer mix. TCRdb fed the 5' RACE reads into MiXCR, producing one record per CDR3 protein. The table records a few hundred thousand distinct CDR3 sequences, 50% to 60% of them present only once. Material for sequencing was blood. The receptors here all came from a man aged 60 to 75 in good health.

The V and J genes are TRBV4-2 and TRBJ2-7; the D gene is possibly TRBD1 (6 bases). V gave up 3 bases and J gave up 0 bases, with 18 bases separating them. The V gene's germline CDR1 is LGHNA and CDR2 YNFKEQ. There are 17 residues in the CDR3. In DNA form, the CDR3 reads TGTGCCAGCAGCCAGGAACCCGGTGGCAGGGGCTCCTACGAGCAGTACTTC. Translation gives CASSQEPGGRGSYEQYF.

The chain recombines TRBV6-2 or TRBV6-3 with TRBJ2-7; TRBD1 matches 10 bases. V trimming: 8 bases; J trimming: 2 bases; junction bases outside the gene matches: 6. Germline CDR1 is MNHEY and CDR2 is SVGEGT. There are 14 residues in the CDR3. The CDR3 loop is CASPTTGGPYEQYF. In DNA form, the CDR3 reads TGTGCCAGCCCCACGACAGGGGGCCCCTACGAGCAGTACTTC.

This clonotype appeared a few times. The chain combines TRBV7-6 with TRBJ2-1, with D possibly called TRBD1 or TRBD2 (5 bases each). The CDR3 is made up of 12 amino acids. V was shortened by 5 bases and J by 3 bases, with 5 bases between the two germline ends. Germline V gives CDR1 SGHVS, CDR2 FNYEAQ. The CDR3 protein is CASSGGYNEQFF. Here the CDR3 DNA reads TGTGCCAGCAGCGGGGGCTACAATGAGCAGTTCTTC.

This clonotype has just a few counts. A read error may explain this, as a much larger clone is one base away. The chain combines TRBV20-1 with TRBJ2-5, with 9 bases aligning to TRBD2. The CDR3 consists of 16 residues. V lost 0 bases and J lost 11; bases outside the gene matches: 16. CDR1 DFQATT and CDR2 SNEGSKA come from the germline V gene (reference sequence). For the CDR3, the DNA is TGCAGTGCTAGAGATTGGGCTAGCGGGACCCTCAATGAGCAGTACTTC. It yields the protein CSARDWASGTLNEQYF.

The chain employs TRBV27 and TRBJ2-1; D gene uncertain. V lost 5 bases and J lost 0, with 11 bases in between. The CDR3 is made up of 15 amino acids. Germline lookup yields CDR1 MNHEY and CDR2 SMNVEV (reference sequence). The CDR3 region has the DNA TGTGCCAGCAGTCCTAACTTACCCTCCTACAATGAGCAGTTCTTC. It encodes CASSPNLPSYNEQFF.

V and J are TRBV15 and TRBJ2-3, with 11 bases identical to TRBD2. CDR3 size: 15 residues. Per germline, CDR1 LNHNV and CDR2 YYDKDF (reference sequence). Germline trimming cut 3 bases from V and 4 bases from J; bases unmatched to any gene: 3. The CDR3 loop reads CATSSPTSGADTQYF. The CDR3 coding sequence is TGTGCCACCAGCAGTCCGACTAGCGGGGCAGATACGCAGTATTTT.

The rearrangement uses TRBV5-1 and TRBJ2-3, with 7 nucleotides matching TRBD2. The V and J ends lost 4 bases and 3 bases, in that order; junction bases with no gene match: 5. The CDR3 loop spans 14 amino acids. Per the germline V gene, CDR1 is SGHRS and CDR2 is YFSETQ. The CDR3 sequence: CASSPLARTDTQYF. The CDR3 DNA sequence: TGCGCCAGCAGCCCACTAGCGCGAACAGATACGCAGTATTTT.

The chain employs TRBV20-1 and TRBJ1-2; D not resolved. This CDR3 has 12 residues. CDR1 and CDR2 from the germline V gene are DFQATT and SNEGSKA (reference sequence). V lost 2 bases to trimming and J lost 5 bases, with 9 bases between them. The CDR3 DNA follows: TGCAGTGCTAGATGGACGGGGTATGGCTACACCTTC. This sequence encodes CSARWTGYGYTF.

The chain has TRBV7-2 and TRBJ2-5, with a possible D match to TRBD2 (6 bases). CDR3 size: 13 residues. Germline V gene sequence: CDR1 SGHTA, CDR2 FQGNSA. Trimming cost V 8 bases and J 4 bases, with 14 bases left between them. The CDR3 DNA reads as TGTGCCAGCTCAGACGGGAGACGAGAGACCCAGTACTTC. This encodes CASSDGRRETQYF.

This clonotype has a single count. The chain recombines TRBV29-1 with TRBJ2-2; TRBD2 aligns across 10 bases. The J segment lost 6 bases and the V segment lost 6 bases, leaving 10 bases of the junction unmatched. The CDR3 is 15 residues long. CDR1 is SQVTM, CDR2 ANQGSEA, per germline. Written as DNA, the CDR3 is TGCAGCGTCAAGGCCAGCGGGAGGGCCGCCGGGGAGCTGTTTTTT. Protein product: CSVKASGRAAGELFF.

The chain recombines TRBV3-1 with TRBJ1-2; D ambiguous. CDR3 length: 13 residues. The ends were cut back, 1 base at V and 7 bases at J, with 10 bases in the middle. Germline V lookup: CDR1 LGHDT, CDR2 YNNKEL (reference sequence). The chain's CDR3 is CASSQARVAGYTF. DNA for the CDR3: TGTGCCAGCAGCCAAGCTAGGGTCGCTGGCTACACCTTC. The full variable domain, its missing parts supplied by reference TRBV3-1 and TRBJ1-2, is DTAVSQTPKYLVTQMGNDKSIKCEQNLGHDTMYWYKQDSKKFLKIMFSYNNKELIINETVPNRFSPKSPDKAHLNLHINSLELGDSAVYFCASSQARVAGYTFGSGTRLTVV.

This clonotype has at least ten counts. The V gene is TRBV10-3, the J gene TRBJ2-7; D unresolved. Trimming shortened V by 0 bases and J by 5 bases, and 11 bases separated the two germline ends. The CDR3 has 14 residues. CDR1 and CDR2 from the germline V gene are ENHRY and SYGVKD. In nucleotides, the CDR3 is TGTGCCATCAGTGAGTCGATGTCTGGCAACGAGCAGTACTTC. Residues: CAISESMSGNEQYF.

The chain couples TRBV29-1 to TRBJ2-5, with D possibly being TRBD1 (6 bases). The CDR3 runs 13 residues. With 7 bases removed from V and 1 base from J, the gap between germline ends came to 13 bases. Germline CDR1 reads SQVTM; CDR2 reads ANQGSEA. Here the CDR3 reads CSALKTGQETQYF. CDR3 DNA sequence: TGCAGCGCTCTAAAGACAGGCCAAGAGACCCAGTACTTC.

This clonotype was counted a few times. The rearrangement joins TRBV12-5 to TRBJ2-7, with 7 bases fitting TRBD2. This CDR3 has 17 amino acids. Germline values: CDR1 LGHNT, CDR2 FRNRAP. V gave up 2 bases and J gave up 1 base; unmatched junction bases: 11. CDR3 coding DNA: TGTGCTAGTGGTTTGCCGCCGGAACTTAGCGGGTCCTACGAGCAGTACTTC. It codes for CASGLPPELSGSYEQYF.

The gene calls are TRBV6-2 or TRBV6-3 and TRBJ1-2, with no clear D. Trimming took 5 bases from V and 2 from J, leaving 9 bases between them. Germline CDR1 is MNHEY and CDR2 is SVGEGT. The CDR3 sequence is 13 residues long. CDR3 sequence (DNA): TGTGCCAGCAGTGGAGCGCAAAACTATGGCTACACCTTC. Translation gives CASSGAQNYGYTF.

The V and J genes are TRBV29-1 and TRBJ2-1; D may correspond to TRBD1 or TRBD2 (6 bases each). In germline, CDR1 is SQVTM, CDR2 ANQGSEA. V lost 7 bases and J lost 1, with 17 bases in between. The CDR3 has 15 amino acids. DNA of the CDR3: TGCAGCGCCTTAGGGGGGTTTCGATCCTACAATGAGCAGTTCTTC. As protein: CSALGGFRSYNEQFF.

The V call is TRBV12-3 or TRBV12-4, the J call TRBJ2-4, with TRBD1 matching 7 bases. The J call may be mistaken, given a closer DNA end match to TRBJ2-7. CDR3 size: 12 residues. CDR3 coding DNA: TGTGCCAGCGGGGGACAGCCGTACGAGCAGTACTTC. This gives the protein CASGGQPYEQYF.

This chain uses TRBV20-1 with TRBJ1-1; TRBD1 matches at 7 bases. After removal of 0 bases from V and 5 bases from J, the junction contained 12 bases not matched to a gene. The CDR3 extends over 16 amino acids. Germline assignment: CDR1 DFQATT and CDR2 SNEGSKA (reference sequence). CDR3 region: CSARDPSTGMSTEAFF. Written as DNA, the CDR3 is TGCAGTGCTAGAGATCCCTCGACAGGGATGTCTACTGAAGCTTTCTTT.

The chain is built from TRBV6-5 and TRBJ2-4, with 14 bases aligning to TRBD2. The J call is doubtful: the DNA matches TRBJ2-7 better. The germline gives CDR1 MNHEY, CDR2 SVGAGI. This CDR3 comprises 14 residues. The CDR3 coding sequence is TGTGCCAGCAGGACTAGCGGGGGGGTATACGAGCAGTACTTC. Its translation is CASRTSGGVYEQYF.

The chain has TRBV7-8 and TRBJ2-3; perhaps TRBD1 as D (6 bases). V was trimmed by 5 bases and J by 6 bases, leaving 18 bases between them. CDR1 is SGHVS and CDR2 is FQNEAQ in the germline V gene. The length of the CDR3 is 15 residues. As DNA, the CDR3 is TGTGCCAGCAGCGCCCTGGGGGCTACGTCGGATACGCAGTATTTT. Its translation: CASSALGATSDTQYF.

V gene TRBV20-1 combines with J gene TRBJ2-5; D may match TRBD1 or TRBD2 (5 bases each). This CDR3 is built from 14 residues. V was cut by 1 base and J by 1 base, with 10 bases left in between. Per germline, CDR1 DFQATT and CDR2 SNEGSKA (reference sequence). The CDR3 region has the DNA TGCAGTGCTAGAGCAGGGACCAGCCAAGAGACCCAGTACTTC. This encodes CSARAGTSQETQYF.

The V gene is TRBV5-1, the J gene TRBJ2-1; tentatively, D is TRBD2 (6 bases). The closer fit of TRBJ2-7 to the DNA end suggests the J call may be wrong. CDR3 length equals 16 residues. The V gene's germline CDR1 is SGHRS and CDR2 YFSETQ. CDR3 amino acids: CASSLRVGDSYNEQYF. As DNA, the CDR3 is TGCGCCAGCAGCTTGAGAGTCGGGGACTCATACAATGAGCAGTACTTC.

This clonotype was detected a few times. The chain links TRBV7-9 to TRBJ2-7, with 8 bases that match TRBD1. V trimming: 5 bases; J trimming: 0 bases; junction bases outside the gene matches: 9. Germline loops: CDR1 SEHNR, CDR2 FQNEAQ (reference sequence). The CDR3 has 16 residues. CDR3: CASSPPATGVSYEQYF. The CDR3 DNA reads TGTGCCAGCAGCCCCCCGGCGACAGGGGTCTCCTACGAGCAGTACTTC.

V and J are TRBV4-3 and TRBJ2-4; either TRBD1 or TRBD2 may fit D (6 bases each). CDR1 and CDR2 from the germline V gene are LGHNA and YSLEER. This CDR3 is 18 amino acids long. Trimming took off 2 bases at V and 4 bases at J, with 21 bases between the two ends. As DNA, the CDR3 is TGCGCCAGCAGCCAACGTGGTGAGGGGCGGGACAAAAAAAACATTCAGTACTTC. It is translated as CASSQRGEGRDKKNIQYF.

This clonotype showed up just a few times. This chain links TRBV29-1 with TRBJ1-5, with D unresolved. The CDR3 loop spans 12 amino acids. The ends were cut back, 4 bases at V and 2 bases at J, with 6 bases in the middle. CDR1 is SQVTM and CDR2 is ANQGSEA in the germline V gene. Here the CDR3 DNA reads TGCAGCGTTGGAGGACGCAATCAGCCCCAGCATTTT. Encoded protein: CSVGGRNQPQHF.

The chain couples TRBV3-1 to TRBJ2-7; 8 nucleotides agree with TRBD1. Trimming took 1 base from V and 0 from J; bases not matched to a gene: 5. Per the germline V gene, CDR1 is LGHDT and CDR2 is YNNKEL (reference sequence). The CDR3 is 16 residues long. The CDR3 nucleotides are TGTGCCAGCAGCCAAGGACAGGGGACGGACTCCTACGAGCAGTACTTC. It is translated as CASSQGQGTDSYEQYF.

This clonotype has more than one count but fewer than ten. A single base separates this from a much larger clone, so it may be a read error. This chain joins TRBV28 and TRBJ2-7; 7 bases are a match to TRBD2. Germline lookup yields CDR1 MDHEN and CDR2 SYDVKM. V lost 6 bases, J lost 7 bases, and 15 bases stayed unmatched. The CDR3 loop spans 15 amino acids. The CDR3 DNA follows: TGTGCCAGCAGCCTACAGAGCGGGACTTACAATGAGCAGTACTTC. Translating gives CASSLQSGTYNEQYF.